This T cell receptor beta chain was found in a study of high-grade serous ovarian cancer treatment subgroups. Repertoires were generated with immunoSEQ multiplex PCR, while TCRdb's copy carries only in-frame clones and drops some. The table records 950 to 1,000 clones, about 70% of them present only once. Trimming removed 5 bases at V and 14 bases at J, with 23 bases between. Germline V gives CDR1 SGHTA, CDR2 FQGTGA. The CDR3 runs to 14 residues. The tumor samples were collected prior to definitive surgery or chemotherapy. The sequencing input was tumor tissue. The rearrangement uses TRBV7-3 and TRBJ2-3; no reliable D call. The origin of this receptor is a human donor with high-grade serous ovarian cancer. CDR3 amino acids: CASSPRTLDPMWYF. As DNA, the CDR3 is TGTGCCAGCAGCCCCCGGACCCTAGACCCCATGTGGTATTTT.